This is a list of T cell receptor beta chains from one sample in a study of T cell changes during pregnancy in multiple sclerosis. Assay used: immunoSEQ multiplex PCR; TCRdb lists only in-frame clones, some missing. Of approximately 41,000 clones listed, roughly 88% are singletons. Sequencing was performed on CD8+ T cells from peripheral blood mononuclear cells, taken in the first trimester of pregnancy. The receptors originated from a female donor with multiple sclerosis, enrolled in a pregnancy study. Each CDR3 is given with its conserved first and last residue. A D gene is named only where the DNA matches it firmly. Not every row has a clone size; where given, it reads once, few, many or a size class.

D	V	size	J	DNA	CDR3
-	TRBV11-2	-	TRBJ2-7	TGTGCCAGCAGTCTTAACAGGGACGAGCAGTACTTC	CASSLNRDEQYF
-	TRBV14	-	TRBJ1-1	TGTGCCAGCAGCCAAGAGCAGAGGTTGCAGCTAAACACTGAAGCTTTCTTT	CASSQEQRLQLNTEAFF
TRBD2	TRBV5-4	-	TRBJ2-5	TGTGCCAGCAGCTGGCGCGGGAGGGCTACCGAAGAGACCCAGTACTTC	CASSWRGRATEETQYF
TRBD1	TRBV10-3	once	TRBJ1-6	TGTGCCGCCGGGACAGGGGGAGCGAGCTCCTATAATTCACCCCTCCACTTT	CAAGTGGASSYNSPLHF
-	TRBV4-1	-	TRBJ2-1	TGCGCCAGCAGCCAAGATAGAGGTAACCCCTACAATGAGCAGTTCTTC	CASSQDRGNPYNEQFF
-	TRBV2	-	TRBJ1-6	TGTGCCAGCTGGGCCGACTATAATTCACCCCTCCACTTT	CASWADYNSPLHF
-	TRBV25-1	once	TRBJ1-2	TGTGCCAGCACGTTAGGGGGGGGCTATGGCTACACCTTC	CASTLGGGYGYTF
TRBD2	TRBV6-5	-	TRBJ2-1	TGTGCCAGCAGTTATTTCGGTGAACTAGCGACCGATGAGCAGTTCTTC	CASSYFGELATDEQFF
TRBD2	TRBV6-1	-	TRBJ2-7	TGTGCCAGCGTCCCTAGCGGGTATACCTACGAGCAGTACTTC	CASVPSGYTYEQYF
TRBD1	TRBV4-2	-	TRBJ1-2	TGTGCCAGCAGCCAACCGGGACAGGGGCCCTATGGCTACACCTTC	CASSQPGQGPYGYTF
-	TRBV7-9	once	TRBJ2-7	TGTGCCAGCACCATCCAGGGGGGAATGAGCCATGAGCAGTACTTC	CASTIQGGMSHEQYF
-	TRBV7-6	few	TRBJ1-2	TGTGCCAGCAGCTTAGTGGGGGGGCTTGGCTACACCTTC	CASSLVGGLGYTF
-	TRBV5-1	-	TRBJ1-1	TGCGCCAGCAGCTTGGTTTCGGGTGTGAACACTGAAGCTTTCTTT	CASSLVSGVNTEAFF
TRBD1	TRBV11-2	-	TRBJ1-2	TGTGCCAGCCCACCCGGGACAGGGAGTTATGGCTACACCTTC	CASPPGTGSYGYTF
TRBD1	TRBV7-9	once	TRBJ1-4	TGTGCCAGCAGCTTACCTTTACAGGGGGCAGATGAAAAACTGTTTTTT	CASSLPLQGADEKLFF
-	TRBV7-2	once	TRBJ2-7	TGTGCCAGCACCATGACAGCCACCTACGAGCAGTACTTC	CASTMTATYEQYF
-	TRBV30	few	TRBJ1-1	TGTGCCTGGAGTGTACAGGGCCCAAACACTGAAGCTTTCTTT	CAWSVQGPNTEAFF
TRBD1	TRBV6-5	-	TRBJ2-7	TGTGCCAGCAACCCGGGACAGGGGGTGGAGGAGCAGTACTTC	CASNPGQGVEEQYF
-	TRBV7-7	-	TRBJ2-1	TGTGCCAGCAGTCCCCGAGCCGTTTCCCTATTATACAATGAGCAGTTCTTC	CASSPRAVSLLYNEQFF
-	TRBV2	-	TRBJ2-3	TGTGCCAGCAGTGAAGCGCTTGTGTACACCGCTAGCACAGATACGCAGTATTTT	CASSEALVYTASTDTQYF
-	TRBV19	-	TRBJ1-1	TGTGCCAGTAGTATAAGCGGGAACACTGAAGCTTTCTTT	CASSISGNTEAFF
TRBD2	TRBV11-2	-	TRBJ2-1	TGTGCCAGCAGCCCCCAGCGGGAGTGGATTGAGCAGTTCTTC	CASSPQREWIEQFF
-	TRBV11-2	few	TRBJ2-7	TGTGCCAGCAGCTTAGGAGGGTACGACTACGAGCAGTACTTC	CASSLGGYDYEQYF
TRBD1	TRBV5-6	once	TRBJ2-2	TGTGCCAGCAGCCTAACCGGGACAGCCACCGGGGAGCTGTTTTTT	CASSLTGTATGELFF
-	TRBV2	-	TRBJ1-2	TGTGCCAGCAGTTCTACCAGGGACACGGGCTATGGCTACACCTTC	CASSSTRDTGYGYTF
TRBD2	TRBV4-1	-	TRBJ2-1	TGCGCCAGCAGCCCCCGGGGGGGGGAGGGGTCCTCCTACAATGAGCAGTTCTTC	CASSPRGGEGSSYNEQFF
-	TRBV27	-	TRBJ1-2	TGTGCCAGCAGTCCCGGGACACCTTATGGCTACACCTTC	CASSPGTPYGYTF
-	TRBV6-6	once	TRBJ2-1	TGTGCCAGCAGTTACTCGAGTAAGAATGAGCAGTTCTTC	CASSYSSKNEQFF
-	TRBV5-1	-	TRBJ2-2	TGCGCCAGCAGCTTGGCGGGGGTCGGGGAGCTGTTTTTT	CASSLAGVGELFF
-	TRBV7-8	-	TRBJ1-2	TGTGCCAGCAGCTTAGATCAGGGAAACTATGGCTACACCTTC	CASSLDQGNYGYTF
-	TRBV7-9	-	TRBJ2-2	TGTGCCAGCAGCTCTGGTGTTGCGGCCGGGGAGCTGTTTTTT	CASSSGVAAGELFF
-	TRBV30	few	TRBJ1-1	TGTGCCTGGGGGAGGGTGGGAACTGAAGCTTTCTTT	CAWGRVGTEAFF
-	TRBV9	-	TRBJ1-1	TGTGCCAGCAGCGTAGACAGTTTTATGAACACTGAAGCTTTCTTT	CASSVDSFMNTEAFF
TRBD1	TRBV4-2	-	TRBJ1-6	TGTGCCAGCAGCCAAGATCGGGCAGGGGGTAATTCACCCCTCCACTTT	CASSQDRAGGNSPLHF
-	TRBV5-1	-	TRBJ2-1	TGCGCCAGCAGCTTGGCCGGCGGAACCTACAATGAGCAGTTCTTC	CASSLAGGTYNEQFF
-	TRBV27	once	TRBJ1-3	TGTGCCAGCAGTCCATCAACTTCCTCTGGAAACACCATATATTTT	CASSPSTSSGNTIYF
TRBD2	TRBV10-3	-	TRBJ2-7	TGTGCCATCAGTGAGTGGGGGGAGGGCCTTCCGGACGAGCAGTACTTC	CAISEWGEGLPDEQYF
TRBD1	TRBV11-2	few	TRBJ2-7	TGTGCCAGCAGTCGGACAGGCGATGCCTACGAGCAGTACTTC	CASSRTGDAYEQYF
-	TRBV19	-	TRBJ1-1	TGTGCCAGTAGTACGGGTGTGGGCACTGAAGCTTTCTTT	CASSTGVGTEAFF
-	TRBV27	-	TRBJ1-2	TGTGCCAGCAGGGGGGGTTACTATGGCTACACCTTC	CASRGGYYGYTF
-	TRBV20-1	-	TRBJ2-7	TGCAGTGCCTCGACAGGCTACGAGCAGTACTTC	CSASTGYEQYF
-	TRBV29-1	few	TRBJ1-1	TGCAGCGCTGGACAGTTGAACACTGAAGCTTTCTTT	CSAGQLNTEAFF
TRBD1	TRBV9	-	TRBJ1-3	TGTGCCAGCAGCGCCGCAGGGGGCGGTAGAAACACCATATATTTT	CASSAAGGGRNTIYF
-	TRBV19	-	TRBJ1-4	TGTGCCAGTAGTATAGGGGGGGTCCCAGGGGAAAAACTGTTTTTT	CASSIGGVPGEKLFF
-	TRBV6-1	-	TRBJ2-2	TGTGCCAGCCTGGAACGGGGTTGGGAGCTGTTTTTT	CASLERGWELFF
-	TRBV7-2	-	TRBJ2-7	TGTGCCAGCACTCCGTCGGACTACTCCTACGAGCAGTACTTC	CASTPSDYSYEQYF
-	TRBV2	-	TRBJ2-7	TGTGCCAGCCTAACGGGGCCTACCGATGGGAGGAGCCACGAGCAGTACTTC	CASLTGPTDGRSHEQYF
-	TRBV30	-	TRBJ1-1	TGTGCCTGGAGGTGGGGGGGAACTGAAGCTTTCTTT	CAWRWGGTEAFF